The entry below gives a single T cell receptor beta chain sequence along with its context. Using immunoSEQ multiplex PCR, the repertoire was profiled, and TCRdb retains in-frame clones only, with some absent. The sample comprises 310,000 or so clones, roughly 87% of which are singletons, and over 6% rests with the top ten. V was clipped by 0 bases and J by 2 bases; unmatched bases: 7. The germline CDR1 and CDR2 sequences are SGDLS and YYNGEE. The CDR3 extends over 17 amino acids. The data derive from a study of blood T cell repertoires in COVID-19. Study at large: The origin of the acute and convalescent COVID-19 samples was the United States, Italy and Spain.

The sequenced sample consisted of PBMCs or T cells enriched from blood (not recorded which). The genes are TRBV9 and TRBJ2-1; 8 nucleotides match TRBD2. The sequence was collected from a woman aged 40 to 50 who had recovered from COVID-19. CDR3 nucleotide sequence: TGTGCCAGCAGCGTAGCCTGGGGAGCGGGGGCCTACAATGAGCAGTTCTTC. Its protein product is CASSVAWGAGAYNEQFF. The whole variable domain, filled in from reference TRBV9 and TRBJ2-1, reads DSGVTQTPKHLITATGQRVTLRCSPRSGDLSVYWYQQSLDQGLQFLIQYYNGEERAKGNILERFSAQQFPDLHSELNLSSLELGDSALYFCASSVAWGAGAYNEQFFGPGTRLTVL.